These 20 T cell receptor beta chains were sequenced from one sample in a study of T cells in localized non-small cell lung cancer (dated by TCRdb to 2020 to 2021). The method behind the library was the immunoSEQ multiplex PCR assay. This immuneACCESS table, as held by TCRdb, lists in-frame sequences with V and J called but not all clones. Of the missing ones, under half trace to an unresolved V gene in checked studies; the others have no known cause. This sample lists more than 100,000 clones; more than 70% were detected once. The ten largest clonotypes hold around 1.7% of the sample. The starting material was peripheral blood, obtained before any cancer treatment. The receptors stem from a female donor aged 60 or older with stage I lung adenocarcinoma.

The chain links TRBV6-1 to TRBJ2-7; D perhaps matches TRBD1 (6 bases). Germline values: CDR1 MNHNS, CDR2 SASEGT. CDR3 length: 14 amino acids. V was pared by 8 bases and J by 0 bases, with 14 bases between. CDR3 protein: CASAPRGVSYEQYF. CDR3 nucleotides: TGTGCCAGCGCCCCCAGGGGCGTCTCCTACGAGCAGTACTTC.

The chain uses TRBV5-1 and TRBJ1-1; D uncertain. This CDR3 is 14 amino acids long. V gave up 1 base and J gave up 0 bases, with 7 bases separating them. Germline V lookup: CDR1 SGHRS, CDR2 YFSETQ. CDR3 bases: TGCGCCAGCAGCTTGAGCAGCTTGAACACTGAAGCTTTCTTT. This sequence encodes CASSLSSLNTEAFF.

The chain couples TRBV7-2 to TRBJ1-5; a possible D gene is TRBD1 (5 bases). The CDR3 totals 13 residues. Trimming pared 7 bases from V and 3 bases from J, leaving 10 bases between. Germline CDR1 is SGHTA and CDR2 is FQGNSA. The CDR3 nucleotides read TGTGCCAGCAACGGACACCACAATCAGCCCCAGCATTTT. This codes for CASNGHHNQPQHF. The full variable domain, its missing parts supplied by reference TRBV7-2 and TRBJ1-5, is GAGVSQSPSNKVTEKGKDVELRCDPISGHTALYWYRQSLGQGLEFLIYFQGNSAPDKSGLPSDRFSAERTGGSVSTLTIQRTQQEDSAVYLCASNGHHNQPQHFGDGTRLSIL.

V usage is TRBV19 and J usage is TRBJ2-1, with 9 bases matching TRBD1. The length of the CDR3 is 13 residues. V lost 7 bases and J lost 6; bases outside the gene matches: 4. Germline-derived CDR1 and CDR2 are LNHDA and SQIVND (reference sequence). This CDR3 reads CASTTDRGNEQFF. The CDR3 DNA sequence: TGTGCCAGTACTACGGACAGGGGCAATGAGCAGTTCTTC.

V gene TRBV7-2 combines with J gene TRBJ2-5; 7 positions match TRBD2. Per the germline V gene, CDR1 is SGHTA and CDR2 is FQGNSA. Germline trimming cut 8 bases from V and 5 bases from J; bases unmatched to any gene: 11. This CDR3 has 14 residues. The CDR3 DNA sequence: TGTGCCAGCCAGTCTAGCGGACCAGTTGAGACCCAGTACTTC. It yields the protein CASQSSGPVETQYF.

DNA for the CDR3: TGTGCCAGCAGTTTTCGGACAGGGGGCTTCGAGCAGTACTTC. Its protein is CASSFRTGGFEQYF. The chain recombines TRBV27 with TRBJ2-7; 11 nucleotides match TRBD1. CDR3 length: 14 amino acids. CDR1 MNHEY and CDR2 SMNVEV come from the germline V gene (reference sequence). V lost 3 bases and J lost 6; bases outside the gene matches: 4.

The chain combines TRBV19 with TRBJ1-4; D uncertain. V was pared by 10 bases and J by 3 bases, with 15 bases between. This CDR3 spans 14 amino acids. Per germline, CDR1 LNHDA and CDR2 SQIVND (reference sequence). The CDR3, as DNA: TGTGCCACCTCCGGTACGGGGTCTAATGAAAAACTGTTTTTT. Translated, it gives CATSGTGSNEKLFF.

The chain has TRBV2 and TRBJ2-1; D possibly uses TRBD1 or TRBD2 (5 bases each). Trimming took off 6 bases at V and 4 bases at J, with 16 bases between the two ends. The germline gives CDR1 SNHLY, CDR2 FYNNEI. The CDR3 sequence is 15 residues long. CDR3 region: CASRPPGTIYNEQFF. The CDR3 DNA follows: TGTGCCAGCAGGCCCCCCGGGACCATATACAATGAGCAGTTCTTC.

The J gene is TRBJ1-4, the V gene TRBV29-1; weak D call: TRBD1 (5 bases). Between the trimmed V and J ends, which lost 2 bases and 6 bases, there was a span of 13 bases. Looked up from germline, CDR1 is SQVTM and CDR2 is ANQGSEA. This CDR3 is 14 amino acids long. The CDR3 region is CSVEFEGNYEKLFF. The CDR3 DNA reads TGCAGCGTTGAATTCGAGGGGAACTATGAAAAACTGTTTTTT.

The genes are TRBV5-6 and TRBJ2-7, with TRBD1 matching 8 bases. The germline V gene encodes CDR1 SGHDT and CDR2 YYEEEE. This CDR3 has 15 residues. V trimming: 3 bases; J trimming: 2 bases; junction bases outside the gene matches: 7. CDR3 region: CASSWDRWATYEQYF. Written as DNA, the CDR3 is TGTGCCAGCAGCTGGGACAGGTGGGCTACCTACGAGCAGTACTTC.

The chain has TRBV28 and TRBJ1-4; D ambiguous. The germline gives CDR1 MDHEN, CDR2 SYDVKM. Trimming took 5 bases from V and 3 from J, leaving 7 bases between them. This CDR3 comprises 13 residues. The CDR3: CASSPPPNEKLFF. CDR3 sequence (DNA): TGTGCCAGCAGTCCCCCCCCTAATGAAAAACTGTTTTTT.

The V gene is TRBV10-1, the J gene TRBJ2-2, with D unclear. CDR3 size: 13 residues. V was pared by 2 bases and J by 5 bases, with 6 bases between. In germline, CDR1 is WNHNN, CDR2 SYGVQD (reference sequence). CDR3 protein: CASSEGPTGELFF. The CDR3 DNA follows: TGCGCCAGCAGTGAGGGACCAACCGGGGAGCTGTTTTTT.

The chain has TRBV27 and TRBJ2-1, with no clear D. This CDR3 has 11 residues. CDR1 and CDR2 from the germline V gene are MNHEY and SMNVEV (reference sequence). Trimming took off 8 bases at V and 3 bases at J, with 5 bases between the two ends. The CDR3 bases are TGTGCCAGCTGGGACTACAATGAGCAGTTCTTC. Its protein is CASWDYNEQFF.

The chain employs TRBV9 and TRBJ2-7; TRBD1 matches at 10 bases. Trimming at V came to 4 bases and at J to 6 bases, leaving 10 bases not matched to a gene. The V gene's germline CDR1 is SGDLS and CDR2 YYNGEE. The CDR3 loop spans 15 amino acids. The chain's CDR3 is CASSPRQGAGTEQYF. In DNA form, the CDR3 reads TGTGCCAGCAGCCCCCGACAGGGGGCAGGGACCGAGCAGTACTTC.

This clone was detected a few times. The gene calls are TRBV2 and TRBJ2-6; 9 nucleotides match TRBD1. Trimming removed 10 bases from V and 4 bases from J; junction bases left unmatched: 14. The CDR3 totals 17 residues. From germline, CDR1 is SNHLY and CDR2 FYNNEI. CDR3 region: CANHPGQGRAGANVLTF. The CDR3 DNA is TGTGCCAATCACCCGGGACAGGGAAGGGCGGGGGCCAACGTCCTGACTTTC.

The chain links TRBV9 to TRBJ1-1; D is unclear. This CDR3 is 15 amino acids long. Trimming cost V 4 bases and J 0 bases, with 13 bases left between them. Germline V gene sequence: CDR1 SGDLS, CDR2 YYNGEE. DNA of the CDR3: TGTGCCAGCAGCATCGGACGGTTGATGAACACTGAAGCTTTCTTT. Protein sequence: CASSIGRLMNTEAFF.

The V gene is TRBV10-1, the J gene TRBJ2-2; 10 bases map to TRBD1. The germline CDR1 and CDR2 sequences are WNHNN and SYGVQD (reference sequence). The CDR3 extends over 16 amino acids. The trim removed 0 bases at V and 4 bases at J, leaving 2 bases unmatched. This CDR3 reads CASSESGTGVTGELFF. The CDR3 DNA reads TGCGCCAGCAGTGAGTCGGGGACAGGGGTCACCGGGGAGCTGTTTTTT.

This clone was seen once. The CDR3 sequence: CASSSFDTEAFF. The CDR3 nucleotides read TGTGCCAGCAGCTCCTTTGACACTGAAGCTTTCTTT. The rearrangement uses TRBV7-9 and TRBJ1-1; D gene unclear. Per the germline V gene, CDR1 is SEHNR and CDR2 is FQNEAQ (reference sequence). The V end lost 4 bases, the J end lost 3 bases, and 6 bases lay between the germline ends. The CDR3 has 12 amino acids.

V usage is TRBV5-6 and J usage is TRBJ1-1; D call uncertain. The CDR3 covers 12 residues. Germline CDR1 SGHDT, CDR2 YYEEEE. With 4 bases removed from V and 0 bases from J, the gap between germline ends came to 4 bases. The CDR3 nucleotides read TGTGCCAGCAGCAGACTGAACACTGAAGCTTTCTTT. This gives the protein CASSRLNTEAFF.

The CDR3 DNA sequence: TGCAGTGCTAGACGGCAGCTAGAAGCTTTCTTT. Its protein product is CSARRQLEAFF. The rearrangement uses TRBV20-1 and TRBJ1-1; D call uncertain. The V and J ends lost 2 bases and 8 bases respectively, with 9 bases between them. Per germline, CDR1 DFQATT and CDR2 SNEGSKA (reference sequence). CDR3 size: 11 residues.